This T cell receptor beta chain was found in a study of T-cell reconstitution after alpha-beta-depleted transplantation in children. Points from the study as a whole: Reportedly, only several hundred clones from non-depleted graft cells drove alpha-beta T-cell counts at about two months. T-cell numbers and diversity one year post-transplant derived largely from freshly generated T cells.

At least ten counts were recorded for this clonotype. Its target is unknown. Germline CDR1 is SGHTA and CDR2 is FQGNSA. The CDR3 is made up of 15 amino acids. V shed 4 bases, J shed 7 bases, and the junction held 12 bases outside the gene matches. Molecular barcoding with unique molecular identifiers was used for the TCRbeta library. One entry per CDR3 protein results from TCRdb running MiXCR on the PCR reads. Of around 240,000 distinct CDR3 sequences in the sample, roughly 8.2% were seen once. J is TRBJ2-5 and V is TRBV7-2, with TRBD1 matching over 7 bases. The sequencing here drew on PBMCs, mostly from graft donor cells, taken 180 days after TCRalphabeta/CD19-depleted stem cell transplant. This sequence originates from a male patient younger than 18 who had a stem cell transplant for acute lymphoblastic leukemia, so the T cells may come from the graft donor. CDR3 coding DNA: TGTGCCAGCAGCTCAGTAGGGGGCACCCAGTGGACCCAGTACTTC. Translating gives CASSSVGGTQWTQYF.